This T cell receptor beta chain was recovered during a study of blood T cell repertoires in COVID-19. Study-wide context: The United States, Italy and Spain were the sources of the acute and convalescent COVID-19 samples. In each case, the material was cDNA or gDNA derived from T cells, B-cell-depleted T cells, or PBMCs.

The V end lost 0 bases, the J end lost 4 bases, and 5 bases lay between the germline ends. Germline V gene sequence: CDR1 SGHKS, CDR2 YYEKEE (reference sequence). The CDR3 contains 13 residues. As processed by the authors: Using reference gene primer amplification, nucleated cell counts were estimated. TCRdb's table, derived via immunoSEQ multiplex PCR, lists solely in-frame clones and lacks some. Clonal size and the V and J genes are those of that table, whereas D and trimming came from the DNA. The table has around 280,000 clones, about nine tenths seen once. The genes are TRBV5-5 and TRBJ1-5; D is unresolved. The sample comprised peripheral blood. This clonotype was sampled from a woman aged 45-60 years who had recovered from COVID-19. The CDR3 reads CASSLERNQPQHF. The DNA for the CDR3 is TGTGCCAGCAGCTTGGAGAGAAATCAGCCCCAGCATTTT.